This entry lists 25 T cell receptor beta chains sequenced from one sample in a study of T-cell memory formation after mild COVID-19. A single record per CDR3 protein comes from TCRdb applying MiXCR to the 5' RACE reads. The data hold under 600,000 distinct CDR3 sequences, with roughly 22% observed a single time. Specimen: PBMCs or a T cell subset sorted from them (not recorded which). The origin of the receptors is an adult woman who had mild COVID-19 (a few samples of this study predate the infection). Cell type and time point are not known.

The J gene is TRBJ2-3, the V gene TRBV12-3 or TRBV12-4, with TRBD2 matching 12 bases. The CDR3 contains 17 residues. After removal of 6 bases from V and 1 base from J, the junction contained 8 bases not matched to a gene. For the CDR3, the DNA is TGTGCCAGCAGGTCCTGGACTAGCGGGGAGGGCACAGATACGCAGTATTTT. This sequence encodes CASRSWTSGEGTDTQYF.

This clonotype was recorded many times. This rearrangement joins TRBV7-8 to TRBJ2-5, with TRBD2 identical over 10 bases. Germline CDR1 and CDR2: SGHVS and FQNEAQ. The V and J ends lost 6 bases and 1 base, in that order; junction bases with no gene match: 11. CDR3 size: 17 residues. CDR3 sequence (DNA): TGTGCCAGCAGTCAATCCCTAGCGGGAGTCCTCCAAGAGACCCAGTACTTC. Protein product: CASSQSLAGVLQETQYF.

The sample holds a few counts of this clonotype. The chain combines TRBV5-5 with TRBJ1-1; D unresolved. Trimming left V 3 bases short and J 0 bases short, with 15 bases between. Germline lookup yields CDR1 SGHKS and CDR2 YYEKEE (reference sequence). This CDR3 contains 16 residues. The CDR3 DNA sequence: TGTGCCAGCAGCTCGCATCCAGGACGGCTGAACACTGAAGCTTTCTTT. Protein sequence: CASSSHPGRLNTEAFF. Full variable domain (outside the CDR3, taken from reference TRBV5-5 and TRBJ1-1): DAGVTQSPTHLIKTRGQQVTLRCSPISGHKSVSWYQQVLGQGPQFIFQYYEKEERGRGNFPDRFSARQFPNYSSELNVNALLLGDSALYLCASSSHPGRLNTEAFFGQGTRLTVV.

In its sample, this clonotype was seen a few times. This chain uses TRBV5-1 with TRBJ2-7; perhaps TRBD1 as D (6 bases). Germline CDR1 and CDR2: SGHRS and YFSETQ. This CDR3 contains 16 residues. Trimming left V 1 base short and J 0 bases short, with 14 bases between. This CDR3 reads CASSLRTAVSSYEQYF. The CDR3 region has the DNA TGCGCCAGCAGCTTGAGGACAGCTGTTAGCTCCTACGAGCAGTACTTC.

This sequence joins TRBV20-1 and TRBJ2-5, with D perhaps TRBD1 or TRBD2 (5 bases each). This CDR3 contains 13 residues. Germline CDR1 reads DFQATT; CDR2 reads SNEGSKA (reference sequence). Between the trimmed V and J ends, which lost 3 bases and 4 bases, there was a span of 12 bases. The CDR3 DNA sequence: TGCAGTGCTAGTATGCCGGGGCGAGAGACCCAGTACTTC. Encoded protein: CSASMPGRETQYF.

The chain combines TRBV5-1 with TRBJ1-2; D uncertain. The V gene lost 0 bases and the J gene lost 8 bases, with 11 bases spanning the gap. CDR3 length: 13 residues. Per the germline V gene, CDR1 is SGHRS and CDR2 is YFSETQ. In DNA, the CDR3 is TGCGCCAGCAGCTTGGACCAGACGTCGGGCTACACCTTC. Translating it yields CASSLDQTSGYTF.

This chain connects TRBV12-3 or TRBV12-4 to TRBJ2-4; D remains ambiguous. With 1 base removed from V and 0 bases from J, the gap between germline ends came to 13 bases. The CDR3 loop spans 17 amino acids. CDR3 DNA sequence: TGTGCCAGCAGTTTAGATAAACTTCTTCTAGCCAAAAACATTCAGTACTTC. Protein sequence: CASSLDKLLLAKNIQYF.

This clonotype has just one count. This chain uses TRBV25-1 with TRBJ1-4; D ambiguous. CDR1 and CDR2 from the germline V gene are MGHDK and SYGVNS. The ends were cut back, 0 bases at V and 4 bases at J, with 6 bases in the middle. CDR3 length equals 14 residues. DNA of the CDR3: TGTGCCAGCAGTGAATACTCACTTAATGAAAAACTGTTTTTT. This gives the protein CASSEYSLNEKLFF. The entire variable domain, with the rest obtained from reference TRBV25-1 and TRBJ1-4, is as follows: EADIYQTPRYLVIGTGKKITLECSQTMGHDKMYWYQQDPGMELHLIHYSYGVNSTEKGDLSSESTVSRIRTEHFPLTLESARPSHTSQYLCASSEYSLNEKLFFGSGTQLSVL.

The chain carries TRBV20-1 and TRBJ1-6; D might be TRBD1 (5 bases). CDR3 size: 15 residues. Trimming removed 2 bases at V and 0 bases at J, with 8 bases between. CDR1 and CDR2 from the germline V gene are DFQATT and SNEGSKA (reference sequence). The CDR3, as DNA: TGCAGTGCTAGATCAGGGACCTCCTATAATTCACCCCTCCACTTT. Residues: CSARSGTSYNSPLHF.

CDR3 loop: CATSDLGATDTQYF. The DNA of the CDR3 is TGTGCCACCAGTGATTTGGGGGCCACAGATACGCAGTATTTT. The genes are TRBV24-1 and TRBJ2-3, with D possibly matching TRBD1 (5 bases). Germline CDR1 and CDR2: KGHDR and SFDVKD. The V end was cut by 0 bases, the J end by 2 bases, with 5 bases between. This CDR3 contains 14 residues.

In this sample, this clonotype turned up a few times. This rearrangement joins TRBV2 to TRBJ1-2; a possible D gene is TRBD1 (5 bases). Trimming removed 1 base from V and 5 bases from J, with 20 bases in between. CDR3 size: 17 residues. The germline CDR1 and CDR2 sequences are SNHLY and FYNNEI. CDR3 residues: CASSEGLKGRVSYGYTF. The DNA of the CDR3 is TGTGCCAGCAGTGAAGGTCTGAAGGGCAGGGTTTCATATGGCTACACCTTC.

This clonotype was seen repeatedly, ten times or more. This rearrangement joins TRBV7-9 to TRBJ2-7; TRBD1 might be the D (5 bases). This CDR3 is 15 amino acids long. Germline-derived CDR1 and CDR2 are SEHNR and FQNEAQ (reference sequence). V lost 1 base and J 2 bases, leaving 12 bases between the germline ends. The CDR3 nucleotides are TGTGCCAGCAGCTTAGTAACTTCAGGGACCTACGAGCAGTACTTC. Encoded protein: CASSLVTSGTYEQYF.

As to this clonotype: A junction boundary mismatches the germline segment, possibly from a read error. V usage is TRBV29-1 and J usage is TRBJ2-7, with D possibly TRBD2 on 7 matching bases. The CDR3 spans 13 residues. The germline CDR1 and CDR2 sequences are SQVTM and ANQGSEA. DNA of the CDR3: TGCAGCGTCCGCCGGACGGGGGGCTACGGGCAGTACTTC. It specifies CSVRRTGGYGQYF.

The chain uses TRBV3-1 and TRBJ1-2; 11 bases fit TRBD1. The V gene's germline CDR1 is LGHDT and CDR2 YNNKEL (reference sequence). This CDR3 has 15 residues. Trimming took 3 bases from V and 7 from J; bases not matched to a gene: 7. CDR3 loop: CASSQRGQGAGGYTF. The DNA of the CDR3 is TGTGCCAGCAGCCAGAGAGGACAGGGGGCAGGTGGCTACACCTTC.

This clonotype was detected a few times. The CDR3 coding sequence is TGTGCCAGCAGCTCCCAACAAGGGGCTGTGTTCTTC. It yields the protein CASSSQQGAVFF. This chain joins TRBV7-6 and TRBJ2-1; the D gene is possibly TRBD1 (5 bases). CDR1 SGHVS and CDR2 FNYEAQ come from the germline V gene. The CDR3 contains 12 residues. The ends were cut back, 4 bases at V and 15 bases at J, with 16 bases in the middle.

The V gene is TRBV2, the J gene TRBJ2-3, with D maybe TRBD1 (5 bases). The CDR3 is made up of 13 amino acids. The germline CDR1 and CDR2 sequences are SNHLY and FYNNEI. V lost 10 bases and J 1 base, leaving 12 bases between the germline ends. CDR3 nucleotide sequence: TGTGCCACCTTGGGGCCCGGCACAGATACGCAGTATTTT. It translates to CATLGPGTDTQYF.

This clonotype was detected only a few times. The gene calls are TRBV5-1 and TRBJ2-2; the match to TRBD1 covers 9 bases. V dropped 4 bases and J dropped 3; count of bases not matched to a gene: 4. From germline, CDR1 is SGHRS and CDR2 YFSETQ. The CDR3 length is 15 residues. This CDR3 is CASSVTGGDTGELFF. The CDR3 nucleotides are TGCGCCAGCAGCGTTACAGGGGGCGACACCGGGGAGCTGTTTTTT.

The table lists this clonotype with a few counts. The rearrangement joins TRBV15 to TRBJ1-1, with 7 bases lining up with TRBD1. This CDR3 spans 15 amino acids. After removal of 3 bases from V and 5 bases from J, the junction contained 9 bases not matched to a gene. Germline loops: CDR1 LNHNV, CDR2 YYDKDF (reference sequence). The CDR3 nucleotides read TGTGCCACCAGCAGTTGGGAGGGGGCGCGAACTGAAGCTTTCTTT. It encodes CATSSWEGARTEAFF.

This clonotype was recorded a few times. The chain uses TRBV6-5 and TRBJ2-7; 9 bases line up with TRBD2. Germline loops: CDR1 MNHEY, CDR2 SVGAGI. The CDR3 loop spans 22 amino acids. The ends lost 0 bases at V and 0 bases at J; junction bases unmatched: 21. CDR3 region: CASSYSFIVERGATDSSYEQYF. The DNA for the CDR3 is TGTGCCAGCAGTTACTCGTTTATTGTTGAGCGGGGGGCTACAGATAGCTCCTACGAGCAGTACTTC.

This clonotype has just a few counts. This sequence joins TRBV24-1 and TRBJ2-2; 11 bases fit TRBD1. Germline V lookup: CDR1 KGHDR, CDR2 SFDVKD. V shed 6 bases, J shed 5 bases, and the junction held 7 bases outside the gene matches. The CDR3 is made up of 16 amino acids. The CDR3 sequence: CATSKGQGASTGELFF. The CDR3 nucleotides are TGTGCCACCAGTAAAGGACAGGGGGCGTCGACCGGGGAGCTGTTTTTT.

This chain links TRBV7-9 with TRBJ2-4, with D possibly matching TRBD1 (6 bases). V was shortened by 1 base and J by 8 bases, with 15 bases between the two germline ends. This CDR3 spans 15 amino acids. Germline CDR1 SEHNR, CDR2 FQNEAQ (reference sequence). CDR3 DNA: TGTGCCAGCAGCTTAGGAGACAGGAGCTTGGACATTCAGTACTTC. It encodes CASSLGDRSLDIQYF. Together with reference TRBV7-9 and TRBJ2-4, the CDR3 gives the full variable domain: DTGVSQNPRHKITKRGQNVTFRCDPISEHNRLYWYRQTLGQGPEFLTYFQNEAQLEKSRLLSDRFSAERPKGSFSTLEIQRTEQGDSAMYLCASSLGDRSLDIQYFGAGTRLSVL.

A few counts support this clonotype. The chain carries TRBV12-3 or TRBV12-4 and TRBJ2-7; 7 bases align to TRBD1. The CDR3 consists of 14 residues. J gave up 5 bases and V 3 bases, and 7 bases lay outside the gene matches. The CDR3 sequence: CASSLTGKTHEQYF. Written as DNA, the CDR3 is TGTGCCAGCAGTTTGACAGGGAAAACCCACGAGCAGTACTTC.

The chain couples TRBV4-2 to TRBJ2-2; the D gene is possibly TRBD1 (5 bases). Deletions cut 3 bases from V and 5 bases from J, with 10 bases between. The CDR3 is 14 amino acids. From germline, CDR1 is LGHNA and CDR2 YNFKEQ. CDR3 amino acids: CASSHRQNTGELFF. Written as DNA, the CDR3 is TGTGCCAGCAGCCACCGACAGAATACCGGGGAGCTGTTTTTT.

The chain couples TRBV5-1 to TRBJ2-1; 7 bases align to TRBD2. In germline, CDR1 is SGHRS, CDR2 YFSETQ. V lost 4 bases, J lost 8 bases, and 12 bases stayed unmatched. This CDR3 has 15 residues. CDR3 coding DNA: TGCGCCAGCAGCCCGGGGGGTTTAGCCACTCATGAGCAGTTCTTC. Protein product: CASSPGGLATHEQFF.

This chain connects TRBV7-9 to TRBJ2-6, with D perhaps matching TRBD1 (6 bases). Germline-derived CDR1 and CDR2 are SEHNR and FQNEAQ (reference sequence). The CDR3 is 15 amino acids. V was shortened by 6 bases and J by 3 bases, with 12 bases between the two germline ends. The CDR3 reads CASREQGDGANVLTF. In DNA, the CDR3 is TGTGCCAGCAGAGAACAGGGAGATGGGGCCAACGTCCTGACTTTC.